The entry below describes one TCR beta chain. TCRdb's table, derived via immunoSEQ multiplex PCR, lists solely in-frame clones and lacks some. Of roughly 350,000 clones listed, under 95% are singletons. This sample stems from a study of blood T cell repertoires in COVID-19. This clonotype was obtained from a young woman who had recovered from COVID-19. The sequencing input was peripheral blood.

In DNA form, the CDR3 reads TGCGCCAGCAGCCAAGACCAGCGGATCACCGGGGAGCTGTTTTTT. Translated, it gives CASSQDQRITGELFF. The V gene is TRBV4-3, the J gene TRBJ2-2; TRBD2 might be the D (5 bases). With 0 bases removed from V and 4 bases from J, the gap between germline ends came to 9 bases. Germline values: CDR1 LGHNA, CDR2 YSLEER. This CDR3 region has 15 residues.